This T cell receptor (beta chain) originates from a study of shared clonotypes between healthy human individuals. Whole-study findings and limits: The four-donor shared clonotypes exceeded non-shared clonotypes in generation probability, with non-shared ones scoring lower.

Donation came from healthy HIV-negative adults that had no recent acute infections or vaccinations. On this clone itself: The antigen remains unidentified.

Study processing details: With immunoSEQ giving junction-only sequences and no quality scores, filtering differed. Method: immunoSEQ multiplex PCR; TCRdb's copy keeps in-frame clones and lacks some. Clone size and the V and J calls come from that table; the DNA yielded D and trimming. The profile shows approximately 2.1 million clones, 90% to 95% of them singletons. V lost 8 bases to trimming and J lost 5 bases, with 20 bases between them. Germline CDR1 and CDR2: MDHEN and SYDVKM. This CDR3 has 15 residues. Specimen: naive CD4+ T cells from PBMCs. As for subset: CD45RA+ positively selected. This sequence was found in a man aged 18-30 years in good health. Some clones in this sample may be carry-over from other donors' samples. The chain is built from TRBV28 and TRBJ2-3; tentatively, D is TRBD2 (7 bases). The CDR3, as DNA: TGTGCCAGCGGGACCCACGGCGGGGGCGAAGATACGCAGTATTTT. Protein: CASGTHGGGEDTQYF.